These 18 T cell receptor beta chains came from one sample sequenced in a study of blood T cells in healthy people across ages. Together with a sample-barcoded 5' primer, a J-beta primer mix was included in a second PCR lasting about 7 to 11 cycles. Each CDR3 protein gets one entry after TCRdb re-called the 5' RACE reads with MiXCR. The sample shows some 900,000 distinct CDR3 sequences, under 50% of them seen only once. The sequenced sample was blood. Receptors originate from a man aged 25 to 40 in good health.

In its sample, this clonotype was seen a few times. The J gene is TRBJ2-7, the V gene TRBV4-3; unclear D gene. The V end lost 0 bases, the J end lost 4 bases, and 7 bases lay between the germline ends. The length of the CDR3 is 13 residues. Germline-derived CDR1 and CDR2 are LGHNA and YSLEER. The CDR3 nucleotides read TGCGCCAGCAGCCAAGATGGCGAATACGAGCAGTACTTC. Translating it yields CASSQDGEYEQYF.

V is TRBV20-1 and J is TRBJ1-4; D is undetermined. Germline V gene lookup returns CDR1 DFQATT and CDR2 SNEGSKA (reference sequence). CDR3 size: 13 residues. V was pared by 4 bases and J by 4 bases, with 10 bases between. CDR3 coding DNA: TGCAGTGCTACGAGGAATGTTAATGAAAAACTGTTTTTT. It translates to CSATRNVNEKLFF.

The chain couples TRBV5-1 to TRBJ2-3, with TRBD2 as a possible D gene (5 bases). The CDR3 spans 16 residues. Germline CDR1 reads SGHRS; CDR2 reads YFSETQ. The ends were cut back, 1 base at V and 0 bases at J, with 12 bases in the middle. CDR3 DNA sequence: TGCGCCAGCAGCTTGATCCAGCGGACTAGCACAGATACGCAGTATTTT. It is translated as CASSLIQRTSTDTQYF.

The chain employs TRBV7-3 and TRBJ2-1; 8 bases match TRBD1. CDR1 is SGHTA and CDR2 is FQGTGA in the germline V gene. The CDR3 consists of 15 residues. Germline trimming cut 5 bases from V and 0 bases from J; bases unmatched to any gene: 3. CDR3 sequence (DNA): TGTGCCAGCAGCCAGGGGGCTAACTCCTACAATGAGCAGTTCTTC. It encodes CASSQGANSYNEQFF.

This sequence joins TRBV19 and TRBJ2-5; D tentatively fits TRBD1 or TRBD2 (6 bases each). V was shortened by 5 bases and J by 5 bases, with 15 bases between the two germline ends. The V gene's germline CDR1 is LNHDA and CDR2 SQIVND (reference sequence). The CDR3 has 14 amino acids. The CDR3: CASSAGGGRETQYF. CDR3 bases: TGTGCCAGTAGTGCCGGAGGGGGACGGGAGACCCAGTACTTC. The whole variable domain, filled in from reference TRBV19 and TRBJ2-5, reads DGGITQSPKYLFRKEGQNVTLSCEQNLNHDAMYWYRQDPGQGLRLIYYSQIVNDFQKGDIAEGYSVSREKKESFPLTVTSAQKNPTAFYLCASSAGGGRETQYFGPGTRLLVL.

The chain couples TRBV6-1 to TRBJ2-1, with D possibly TRBD1 on 5 matching bases. V lost 2 bases to trimming and J lost 4 bases, with 12 bases between them. From germline, CDR1 is MNHNS and CDR2 SASEGT. CDR3 length: 15 residues. The CDR3 loop is CASSERGANYNEQFF. The CDR3 nucleotides are TGTGCCAGCAGTGAAAGGGGCGCCAATTACAATGAGCAGTTCTTC.

The rearrangement joins TRBV9 to TRBJ2-3; D is unresolved. The CDR3 length is 15 residues. In germline, CDR1 is SGDLS, CDR2 YYNGEE. The V gene lost 1 base and the J gene lost 2 bases, with 11 bases spanning the gap. The CDR3 here is CASSVLAVATDTQYF. CDR3 nucleotide sequence: TGTGCCAGCAGCGTATTGGCAGTTGCCACAGATACGCAGTATTTT.

The sample holds a few counts of this clonotype. This chain connects TRBV7-9 to TRBJ2-7; no firm D call. V was pared by 5 bases and J by 0 bases, with 14 bases between. This CDR3 region has 15 residues. Germline lookup yields CDR1 SEHNR and CDR2 FQNEAQ (reference sequence). CDR3 coding DNA: TGTGCCAGCAGCCTGAACTCCGAAAGCTCCTACGAGCAGTACTTC. As protein: CASSLNSESSYEQYF.

As to this clonotype: It may be a read error: a sequence one base away is much more abundant. V is TRBV14 and J is TRBJ2-1; D might be TRBD2 (6 bases). The J call is doubtful: the DNA matches TRBJ2-7 better. CDR1 SGHDN and CDR2 FVKESK come from the germline V gene. The CDR3 sequence is 15 residues long. The CDR3 region is CASSQDRGLVNEQYF. The CDR3 region has the DNA TGTGCCAGCAGCCAAGATAGGGGACTCGTCAATGAGCAGTACTTC.

The chain combines TRBV20-1 with TRBJ1-5; no firm D call. The ends were cut back, 6 bases at V and 1 base at J, with 16 bases in the middle. The CDR3 contains 15 residues. Germline V CDR1 and CDR2: DFQATT, SNEGSKA (reference sequence). DNA of the CDR3: TGCAGTGCCACCGCCATCGGGCGGAGCAATCAGCCCCAGCATTTT. Encoded protein: CSATAIGRSNQPQHF.

This chain joins TRBV6-5 and TRBJ2-7; D is perhaps TRBD2 (5 bases). Trimming cost V 0 bases and J 7 bases, with 7 bases left between them. Germline CDR1 reads MNHEY; CDR2 reads SVGAGI. This CDR3 region has 12 residues. This CDR3 is CASSYSPGEQYF. In DNA, the CDR3 is TGTGCCAGCAGTTACTCGCCGGGAGAGCAGTACTTC.

V is TRBV18 and J is TRBJ2-2; D tentatively reads TRBD1 or TRBD2 (5 bases each). The V end was cut by 4 bases, the J end by 7 bases, with 25 bases between. The CDR3 loop spans 18 amino acids. Looked up from germline, CDR1 is KGHSH and CDR2 is LQKENI. The CDR3 sequence is CASSLVLPVGTRDGELFF. CDR3 DNA: TGTGCCAGCTCACTCGTTCTCCCCGTCGGGACCCGGGACGGGGAGCTGTTTTTT.

This rearrangement joins TRBV9 to TRBJ2-1; the D is unclear. Judging by the DNA end, TRBJ2-7 fits better; the J call may be wrong. Germline-derived CDR1 and CDR2 are SGDLS and YYNGEE. The CDR3 is 16 amino acids. DNA of the CDR3: TGTGCCAGCAGCGACAACGGCGGAACCTCCTACAATGAGCAGTACTTC. Translated: CASSDNGGTSYNEQYF.

This clonotype has only a few counts. The chain recombines TRBV21-1 with TRBJ2-4; the D segment call TRBD1 is taken from the table without a DNA check. TRBV21-1 counts as a pseudogene. The CDR3 length is 10 residues. DNA of the CDR3: TGTGCCAGCAGACAGGGGCCTCAGTACTTC. It codes for CASRQGPQYF.

This clonotype has a count of ten or more. The V call is TRBV7-6, the J call TRBJ2-1, with TRBD2 identical over 14 bases. Per the germline V gene, CDR1 is SGHVS and CDR2 is FNYEAQ. The CDR3 is 16 residues long. V lost 5 bases, J lost 5 bases, and 5 bases stayed unmatched. The CDR3 here is CASSPTSGGVDNEQFF. In DNA, the CDR3 is TGTGCCAGCAGCCCGACTAGCGGGGGGGTAGACAATGAGCAGTTCTTC. Full variable domain (missing parts from reference TRBV7-6 and TRBJ2-1): GAGVSQSPRYKVTKRGQDVALRCDPISGHVSLYWYRQALGQGPEFLTYFNYEAQQDKSGLPNDRFSAERPEGSISTLTIQRTEQRDSAMYRCASSPTSGGVDNEQFFGPGTRLTVL.

This clonotype was picked up a small number of times. This chain uses TRBV6-5 with TRBJ2-5; unclear D gene. CDR3 size: 16 residues. Germline CDR1 reads MNHEY; CDR2 reads SVGAGI. The ends were cut back, 4 bases at V and 0 bases at J, with 15 bases in the middle. Here the CDR3 reads CASSLRDWTDQETQYF. The CDR3 bases are TGTGCCAGCAGTTTACGAGATTGGACGGACCAAGAGACCCAGTACTTC.

The gene calls are TRBV4-1 and TRBJ2-1; 9 bases map to TRBD1. The CDR3 length is 16 residues. V lost 4 bases to trimming and J lost 4 bases; unmatched junction nucleotides: 8. Germline loops: CDR1 MGHRA, CDR2 YSYEKL. CDR3 residues: CASSLEAGQGYNEQFF. The CDR3, as DNA: TGCGCCAGCAGCCTCGAGGCGGGACAGGGTTACAATGAGCAGTTCTTC.

This clonotype was seen more than once but under ten times. A read error may produce the germline difference seen at one junction end. The V and J genes are TRBV6-5 and TRBJ2-3; TRBD1 agrees at 10 bases. Germline V CDR1 and CDR2: MNHEY, SVGAGI. The CDR3 length is 16 residues. The CDR3 DNA reads TGTGCCAGCAGTTACTCGACAGGGGGCGGCACAAATACGCAGTATTTT. This codes for CASSYSTGGGTNTQYF.